This entry features one TCR beta chain sequence. The antigen remains undetermined. The read is 3 residues too short to cover the CDR3 end, so that end is filled in from the germline J gene. The record originates from a study of T cell clonality in common variable immunodeficiency. Findings of the study overall: CVID subjects had higher TCRbeta clonality than healthy controls, most marked in about a third. Compared with controls, CVID subjects had fewer shared TCRbeta clones.

CVID and control samples used equivalent genomic DNA input. The method was immunoSEQ multiplex PCR; TCRdb's version includes in-frame clones alone and lacks a portion of them. Observed in the sample are tens of thousands of clones, none of them singletons. Trimming cost V 0 bases and J 7 bases; bases outside gene matches: 6. Germline V gene data show CDR1 as SNHLY and CDR2 as FYNNEI. This CDR3 is built from 15 residues. The chain combines TRBV2 with TRBJ2-5, with 9 bases identical to TRBD1. The sequence derives from a person aged 18 to 70 in good health. Sequenced: peripheral blood mononuclear cells. The CDR3 bases that were read are TGTGCCAGCAGTGAAGCGCGGACAGGGGTGGTGACC. It specifies CASSEARTGVVT. The complete CDR3 reads CASSEARTGVVTQYF.